Sequencing of this T cell receptor beta chain was carried out in a study of blood T cell repertoires in COVID-19. Per germline, CDR1 SGDLS and CDR2 YYNGEE. With 0 bases removed from V and 3 bases from J, the gap between germline ends came to 18 bases. This CDR3 region has 17 residues. Assay: immunoSEQ multiplex PCR; the TCRdb copy retains only in-frame clones and omits some. The sample contains tens of thousands of clones, 65% to 85% of which appear only once. This chain links TRBV9 with TRBJ1-1, with D possibly being TRBD1 (5 bases). The clonotype comes from a woman in her sixties or seventies with acute or convalescent COVID-19. The material sequenced was peripheral blood. The CDR3 DNA reads as TGTGCCAGCAGCGTAGGTCTGCAGGGACCGGGGGACACTGAAGCTTTCTTT. This codes for CASSVGLQGPGDTEAFF.